This T cell receptor beta chain derives from a study of T cell responses to AZD1222 COVID-19 vaccine. General observations from the study: Mostly white British, mostly female donors; authors suggested clonal diversity may be underestimated.

Sequencing was performed with immunoSEQ multiplex PCR; in TCRdb, only in-frame clones are kept and a portion is missing. The sample contains some 150,000 clones, roughly 88% of which appear only once. The V end lost 5 bases, the J end lost 1 base, and 9 bases lay between the germline ends. This CDR3 is 13 amino acids long. Germline lookup yields CDR1 GTSNPN and CDR2 SVGIG (reference sequence). With respect to this clone: Its antigen remains unknown.

The specimen comprised peripheral blood, sampled 28 days after the second AZD1222 dose. The rearrangement links TRBV30 to TRBJ1-3; TRBD1 might be the D (5 bases). This clonotype was obtained from an adult who received the AZD1222 COVID-19 vaccine. DNA for the CDR3: TGTGCCTGGGTAAGGGGTTCTGGAAACACCATATATTTT. Its protein product is CAWVRGSGNTIYF.